The present TCR beta chain was sequenced within a study of T cell repertoires in cytomegalovirus infection. Across the study: As its CMV epitopes, the study selected recently identified HLA-C-restricted and well-studied HLA-B-restricted targets. Through public TCR beta signatures, both CMV infection and matching HLA type were indicated. Study-wide results and limits: Adding up the frequency of public TCR beta families identified people who carried CMV plus the relevant HLA. The study found HLA-C-restricted CMV-specific TCR beta clonotypes dominating the ex vivo response.

The germline CDR1 and CDR2 sequences are SEHNR and FQNEAQ (reference sequence). Trimming shortened V by 6 bases and J by 0 bases, and 12 bases separated the two germline ends. This CDR3 contains 14 residues. From the reads, TCRdb called clonotypes with MiXCR, one entry per CDR3 protein. The profile shows approximately 1,000,000 distinct CDR3 sequences, roughly 30% of them singletons. As concerns this clonotype: What it recognizes is unknown.

This rearrangement joins TRBV7-9 to TRBJ2-7, with D perhaps given as TRBD1 or TRBD2 (6 bases each). Sequenced here: cultured CD8+ T cells from PBMCs, sampled from culture after CMV antigen stimulation. The receptor comes from a human donor in good health (CMV status not recorded). Some clones in this sample may be carry-over from other donors' samples. The CDR3 here is CASSTGGLSYEQYF. The CDR3 nucleotides read TGTGCCAGCAGTACTGGGGGGCTCTCCTACGAGCAGTACTTC.